The 15 T cell receptor beta chains listed next were all sequenced from one sample in a study of blood T cell repertoires in COVID-19. Data came from immunoSEQ multiplex PCR; TCRdb stores just in-frame clones and leaves some out. This sample has approximately 340,000 clones, with approximately 89% found just once. Sequencing was performed on PBMCs or T cells enriched from blood (not recorded which). The origin of the receptors is a woman aged 40 to 49 who had been exposed to COVID-19.

The chain recombines TRBV19 with TRBJ1-1; tentatively, D is TRBD1 (6 bases). Per the germline V gene, CDR1 is LNHDA and CDR2 is SQIVND (reference sequence). V lost 8 bases, J lost 4 bases, and 26 bases lay in between. CDR3 length equals 17 residues. The CDR3 DNA is TGTGCCAGTCTTCCGCAAAGGGGAGGGGGATGGGGCACTGAAGCTTTCTTT. Its protein product is CASLPQRGGGWGTEAFF.

The V call is TRBV4-1, the J call TRBJ1-1; perhaps TRBD1 as D (5 bases). Deletions cut 4 bases from V and 6 bases from J, with 15 bases between. Germline loops: CDR1 MGHRA, CDR2 YSYEKL. The CDR3 length is 14 residues. CDR3: CASSRGLGTSEAFF. In DNA form, the CDR3 reads TGCGCCAGCAGCCGGGGACTGGGAACGTCTGAAGCTTTCTTT.

This sequence joins TRBV28 and TRBJ2-2, with TRBD1 identical over 11 bases. CDR3 length equals 16 residues. V lost 5 bases and J lost 5; bases outside the gene matches: 7. Germline loops: CDR1 MDHEN, CDR2 SYDVKM. The CDR3 region has the DNA TGTGCCAGCAGTCCGAGGACAGGGGGCCGAACCGGGGAGCTGTTTTTT. This encodes CASSPRTGGRTGELFF.

This clone was observed a handful of times. This rearrangement joins TRBV6-5 to TRBJ2-3; 8 nucleotides agree with TRBD2. Germline V gene lookup returns CDR1 MNHEY and CDR2 SVGAGI. This CDR3 has 16 amino acids. V lost 2 bases, J lost 2 bases, and 6 bases stayed unmatched. In DNA form, the CDR3 reads TGTGCCAGCAGTTACGGCCGGGGGGGCCTCACAGATACGCAGTATTTT. It yields the protein CASSYGRGGLTDTQYF.

This clone was recorded only once. The rearrangement uses TRBV15 and TRBJ2-7; 15 positions match TRBD2. Germline assignment: CDR1 LNHNV and CDR2 YYDKDF (reference sequence). V dropped 1 base and J dropped 7; count of bases not matched to a gene: 11. This CDR3 region has 18 residues. The CDR3, as DNA: TGTGCCACCAGCAGAGGGGGTAAGGGGACTAGCGGGAGGCAAGAGCAGTACTTC. It specifies CATSRGGKGTSGRQEQYF. The variable domain in full, with the rest retrieved from reference TRBV15 and TRBJ2-7, is DAMVIQNPRYQVTQFGKPVTLSCSQTLNHNVMYWYQQKSSQAPKLLFHYYDKDFNNEADTPDNFQSRRPNTSFCFLDIRSPGLGDTAMYLCATSRGGKGTSGRQEQYFGPGTRLTVT.

V and J are TRBV19 and TRBJ2-1; 7 bases are a match to TRBD1. There are 18 residues in the CDR3. V lost 3 bases, J lost 6 bases, and 17 bases stayed unmatched. Per germline, CDR1 LNHDA and CDR2 SQIVND (reference sequence). The DNA of the CDR3 is TGTGCCAGTAGTATTCCCAATGGGACAGTTCAAATAGGCAATGAGCAGTTCTTC. Amino acid sequence: CASSIPNGTVQIGNEQFF.

This chain uses TRBV6-5 with TRBJ2-7, with TRBD1 matching 9 bases. CDR3 size: 15 residues. V was clipped by 5 bases and J by 1 base; unmatched bases: 6. Looked up from germline, CDR1 is MNHEY and CDR2 is SVGAGI. This chain's CDR3 is CASSKPGQGSYEQYF. Here the CDR3 DNA reads TGTGCCAGCAGTAAGCCGGGACAGGGATCCTACGAGCAGTACTTC.

A word on this clone: The same CDR3 can be traced to other DNA sequences in this sample. The chain carries TRBV5-1 and TRBJ1-1; TRBD1 matches at 8 bases. Germline CDR1 is SGHRS and CDR2 is YFSETQ. After removal of 4 bases from V and 4 bases from J, the junction contained 9 bases not matched to a gene. This CDR3 region has 15 residues. CDR3 loop: CASSLRTGRGTEAFF. In DNA, the CDR3 is TGCGCCAGCAGCCTTAGGACAGGGAGGGGCACTGAAGCTTTCTTT.

The CDR3 reads CASSLRPPGGPGEGEGYTF. DNA for the CDR3: TGTGCCAGCAGCCTCCGTCCGCCAGGGGGACCAGGAGAAGGGGAGGGCTACACCTTC. The chain uses TRBV7-8 and TRBJ1-2, with 7 positions matching TRBD1. The CDR3 runs to 19 residues. The ends lost 5 bases at V and 8 bases at J; junction bases unmatched: 26. Germline-derived CDR1 and CDR2 are SGHVS and FQNEAQ.

The chain is built from TRBV2 and TRBJ1-5; 9 positions agree with TRBD1. This CDR3 spans 15 amino acids. V lost 6 bases and J lost 7; bases outside the gene matches: 10. CDR1 and CDR2 (germline): SNHLY, FYNNEI. CDR3 coding DNA: TGTGCCAGCAGGGGCCCGGGACAGGGTTTGCAGCCCCAGCATTTT. Encoded protein: CASRGPGQGLQPQHF.

V and J are TRBV6-4 and TRBJ2-1; maybe TRBD2 (5 bases). Deletions cut 0 bases from V and 9 bases from J, with 15 bases between. There are 15 residues in the CDR3. Germline CDR1 and CDR2: MRHNA and SNTAGT. The CDR3 here is CASSDSGLALPEQFF. The CDR3 bases are TGTGCCAGCAGTGACTCAGGGCTAGCCTTGCCTGAGCAGTTCTTC.

In its sample, this clone was seen once. V gene TRBV13 combines with J gene TRBJ2-1; 9 bases agree with TRBD1. J was trimmed by 1 base and V by 5 bases; bases with no gene match: 3. The CDR3 runs to 15 residues. CDR1 PRHDT and CDR2 FYEKMQ come from the germline V gene (reference sequence). CDR3 DNA sequence: TGTGCCAGCAGCGCCGGGACAGGGTCCTACAATGAGCAGTTCTTC. Translated: CASSAGTGSYNEQFF.

V and J are TRBV4-3 and TRBJ2-6; the D gene is possibly TRBD2 (5 bases). Germline-derived CDR1 and CDR2 are LGHNA and YSLEER. The CDR3 covers 17 residues. Trimming cost V 1 base and J 0 bases, with 10 bases left between them. The CDR3 is CASSQGRASSGANVLTF. The CDR3 DNA sequence: TGCGCCAGCAGCCAAGGGCGGGCGAGCTCTGGGGCCAACGTCCTGACTTTC.

The chain's CDR3 is CASSPSGTYVHEQFF. CDR3 nucleotide sequence: TGTGCCAGCAGCCCTAGCGGGACCTACGTCCATGAGCAGTTCTTC. V is TRBV7-8 and J is TRBJ2-1; 9 positions agree with TRBD2. The CDR3 consists of 15 residues. V dropped 5 bases and J dropped 8; count of bases not matched to a gene: 10. CDR1 is SGHVS and CDR2 is FQNEAQ in the germline V gene.

The chain uses TRBV9 and TRBJ1-3; TRBD1 might be the D (5 bases). The CDR3 is 16 amino acids. Germline loops: CDR1 SGDLS, CDR2 YYNGEE. The V and J ends lost 4 bases and 7 bases respectively, with 21 bases between them. The CDR3 region is CASSPRGGILANTIYF. As DNA, the CDR3 is TGTGCCAGCAGCCCCCGGGGGGGAATACTAGCGAACACCATATATTTT.